The 28 T cell receptor beta chains reported below all come from one sample, sequenced in a study of cytomegalovirus exposure and HLA in healthy donors. Amplification used 60 Vbeta primers and 13 Jbeta primers. Clones were sequenced by immunoSEQ multiplex PCR, and TCRdb holds only the in-frame ones, with some missing. The repertoire holds 150,000 to 200,000 clones, with roughly 76% as singletons. The sequenced material came from PBMCs. The receptors come from a woman aged 45 to 65 in good health and CMV-seronegative.

The chain recombines TRBV19 with TRBJ1-1; weak D call: TRBD1 (5 bases). Per germline, CDR1 LNHDA and CDR2 SQIVND (reference sequence). This CDR3 spans 15 amino acids. Trimming stripped 9 bases from V and 0 bases from J, with 17 bases between. The CDR3 nucleotides are TGTGCCAGCAAATCTCAGTCAGGGTTGAACACTGAAGCTTTCTTT. Translating gives CASKSQSGLNTEAFF.

The chain employs TRBV9 and TRBJ2-5; 10 positions match TRBD1. The J call may be wrong; the DNA end is better matched by TRBJ2-7. The CDR3 is 15 amino acids. Germline CDR1 SGDLS, CDR2 YYNGEE. CDR3 loop: CASSAGTGATYEQYF. As DNA, the CDR3 is TGTGCCAGCAGCGCGGGGACAGGGGCCACCTACGAGCAGTACTTC.

The chain couples TRBV5-6 to TRBJ2-1; 10 nucleotides line up with TRBD2. The CDR3 covers 16 residues. V gave up 0 bases and J gave up 8 bases; unmatched junction bases: 8. CDR1 is SGHDT, CDR2 YYEEEE, per germline. CDR3 coding DNA: TGTGCCAGCAGCTTGGAATGGGCTAGCGGGAGCGATGAGCAGTTCTTC. Translating gives CASSLEWASGSDEQFF.

This chain links TRBV30 with TRBJ2-2, with D uncertain. The germline V gene encodes CDR1 GTSNPN and CDR2 SVGIG (reference sequence). Trimming removed 3 bases from V and 2 bases from J, with 13 bases in between. The CDR3 extends over 15 amino acids. The CDR3, as DNA: TGTGCCTGGAGAATAACCCTAACCAACACCGGGGAGCTGTTTTTT. Protein sequence: CAWRITLTNTGELFF.

The chain recombines TRBV9 with TRBJ2-1, with TRBD1 matching over 7 bases. The CDR3 totals 15 residues. Trimming at V came to 2 bases and at J to 5 bases, leaving 7 bases not matched to a gene. CDR1 is SGDLS and CDR2 is YYNGEE in the germline V gene. CDR3 nucleotide sequence: TGTGCCAGCAGCGTCCGACCGGGACAGAACAATGAGCAGTTCTTC. This codes for CASSVRPGQNNEQFF.

V is TRBV30 and J is TRBJ2-1, with a tentative D call TRBD1 (5 bases). V dropped 0 bases and J dropped 14 bases, with 11 bases sitting between them. Germline loops: CDR1 GTSNPN, CDR2 SVGIG (reference sequence). CDR3 length: 11 amino acids. CDR3 bases: TGTGCCTGGAGTGTAGGGGCAGTAAAGTTCTTC. Amino acid sequence: CAWSVGAVKFF.

The J gene is TRBJ2-7, the V gene TRBV11-2, with 7 bases lining up with TRBD1. V lost 4 bases to trimming and J lost 7 bases; unmatched junction nucleotides: 10. Germline V gene data show CDR1 as SGHAT and CDR2 as FQNNGV. This CDR3 comprises 14 residues. This CDR3 is CASSSTGAIWEQYF. The CDR3, as DNA: TGTGCCAGCAGCTCAACAGGGGCGATCTGGGAGCAGTACTTC.

The chain couples TRBV5-1 to TRBJ2-5, with D hard to call. The J call may not be correct, given that the DNA end is closer to TRBJ2-7. The germline V gene encodes CDR1 SGHRS and CDR2 YFSETQ. The CDR3 runs to 18 residues. In DNA form, the CDR3 reads TGCGCCAGCAGCTTGGAGGCCCCCCACATACTCCACTACTACGAGCAGTACTTC. This translates into CASSLEAPHILHYYEQYF.

V and J are TRBV27 and TRBJ2-7, with TRBD1 matching over 8 bases. The CDR3 is 13 amino acids. The V gene's germline CDR1 is MNHEY and CDR2 SMNVEV (reference sequence). J was trimmed by 4 bases and V by 5 bases; bases with no gene match: 4. CDR3 residues: CASSKDREYEQYF. CDR3 DNA sequence: TGTGCCAGCAGTAAGGACAGGGAGTACGAGCAGTACTTC.

This chain uses TRBV6-5 with TRBJ1-3; tentative D call: TRBD1 (5 bases). The ends were cut back, 4 bases at V and 0 bases at J, with 13 bases in the middle. This CDR3 spans 16 amino acids. Germline CDR1 MNHEY, CDR2 SVGAGI. The CDR3 DNA reads as TGTGCCAGCAGTTTAAGACAGTTTACCTCTGGAAACACCATATATTTT. Translated, it gives CASSLRQFTSGNTIYF.

This clone was recorded a few times. The chain has TRBV6-6 and TRBJ2-1, with TRBD1 as a possible D gene (6 bases). CDR3 length: 14 residues. CDR1 and CDR2 (germline): MNHNY, SVGAGI (reference sequence). V was cut by 10 bases and J by 9 bases, with 22 bases left in between. The CDR3 region is CATSNELGGSEQFF. The CDR3 bases are TGTGCCACCAGCAACGAACTAGGGGGAAGTGAGCAGTTCTTC.

CDR3 residues: CARNYRGNNEKLFF. DNA for the CDR3: TGCGCCAGAAATTACAGGGGGAATAATGAAAAACTGTTTTTT. The chain couples TRBV5-1 to TRBJ1-4, with 8 bases fitting TRBD1. The CDR3 consists of 14 residues. Germline CDR1 reads SGHRS; CDR2 reads YFSETQ. Losses at the gene ends were 8 bases for V and 4 bases for J; bases not matched to a gene: 7.

This clone was counted a single time. The rearrangement uses TRBV11-3 and TRBJ2-2, with 7 bases aligning to TRBD2. Looked up from germline, CDR1 is SGHNT and CDR2 is YENEEA. This CDR3 has 14 residues. The ends lost 6 bases at V and 2 bases at J; junction bases unmatched: 3. CDR3 region: CASRSGTNTGELFF. CDR3 nucleotides: TGTGCCAGCAGGAGCGGGACCAACACCGGGGAGCTGTTTTTT.

V gene TRBV21-1 combines with J gene TRBJ1-2. TRBV21-1 is a pseudogene. The CDR3 extends over 14 amino acids. Written as DNA, the CDR3 is TGTGCCAGCAGCAATTGGGGGGACGACTATGGCTACACCTTC. Translated: CASSNWGDDYGYTF.

The rearrangement joins TRBV5-1 to TRBJ2-3; perhaps TRBD1 as D (5 bases). Germline V lookup: CDR1 SGHRS, CDR2 YFSETQ. This CDR3 spans 14 amino acids. The ends were cut back, 4 bases at V and 4 bases at J, with 13 bases in the middle. Here the CDR3 DNA reads TGCGCCAGCAGCCCAGGGTCGGCGGCAGATACGCAGTATTTT. Encoded protein: CASSPGSAADTQYF.

This chain joins TRBV6-4 and TRBJ2-3; no clear D gene. Per germline, CDR1 MRHNA and CDR2 SNTAGT. V lost 8 bases and J 4 bases, leaving 7 bases between the germline ends. CDR3 length: 11 residues. CDR3 sequence (DNA): TGTGCCAGCCCACTCCCAGATACGCAGTATTTT. This encodes CASPLPDTQYF.

V gene TRBV6-6 combines with J gene TRBJ1-2, with D possibly being TRBD1 (6 bases). The V gene lost 8 bases and the J gene lost 7 bases, with 20 bases spanning the gap. Germline V gene sequence: CDR1 MNHNY, CDR2 SVGAGI (reference sequence). The CDR3 runs to 14 residues. The CDR3, as DNA: TGTGCCAGCGTGATTGGAACAGGGTTTGTTGGCTACACCTTC. This codes for CASVIGTGFVGYTF.

The CDR3 protein is CASSLDRGLAWSYEQYF. In DNA, the CDR3 is TGTGCCAGCAGCTTGGACAGGGGGCTCGCGTGGTCCTACGAGCAGTACTTC. The chain combines TRBV7-9 with TRBJ2-7; 11 nucleotides match TRBD1. In germline, CDR1 is SEHNR, CDR2 FQNEAQ (reference sequence). The V segment lost 3 bases and the J segment 1 base; nucleotides outside the gene matches: 8. The CDR3 runs 17 residues.

Concerning this clone itself: Other DNA sequences of this sample code for an identical CDR3. The chain is built from TRBV9 and TRBJ2-7, with D possibly TRBD2 on 5 matching bases. Germline V gene lookup returns CDR1 SGDLS and CDR2 YYNGEE. V gave up 0 bases and J gave up 0 bases, with 7 bases separating them. This CDR3 is 14 amino acids long. CDR3 DNA: TGTGCCAGCAGCGTAGGAGGGCCCTCCTACGAGCAGTACTTC. Amino acids: CASSVGGPSYEQYF.

The chain uses TRBV2 and TRBJ1-1, with 8 bases matching TRBD1. Trimming took 7 bases from V and 4 from J; bases not matched to a gene: 20. The V gene's germline CDR1 is SNHLY and CDR2 FYNNEI. This CDR3 contains 18 residues. The DNA of the CDR3 is TGTGCCAGCAACGGACAGGGAAGTGTGGATTTAGGATCCACTGAAGCTTTCTTT. Translation: CASNGQGSVDLGSTEAFF.

This sequence joins TRBV5-1 and TRBJ2-7, with 9 bases matching TRBD1. Germline CDR1 and CDR2: SGHRS and YFSETQ. V gave up 0 bases and J gave up 6 bases; unmatched junction bases: 4. The CDR3 is made up of 14 amino acids. The CDR3 here is CASSLGTGAGEQYF. CDR3 bases: TGCGCCAGCAGCTTGGGGACAGGGGCCGGCGAGCAGTACTTC.

This sequence joins TRBV9 and TRBJ2-1, with TRBD2 matching 8 bases. The V gene's germline CDR1 is SGDLS and CDR2 YYNGEE. CDR3 size: 16 residues. J gave up 0 bases and V 4 bases, and 6 bases lay outside the gene matches. The CDR3 region is CASSPGGVSSYNEQFF. DNA for the CDR3: TGTGCCAGCAGCCCGGGGGGGGTGAGCTCCTACAATGAGCAGTTCTTC.

The J gene is TRBJ2-5, the V gene TRBV19; D is uncertain. V was cut by 5 bases and J by 0 bases, with 10 bases left in between. CDR3 length equals 14 residues. The V gene's germline CDR1 is LNHDA and CDR2 SQIVND (reference sequence). The chain's CDR3 is CASSFLVDQETQYF. The CDR3 region has the DNA TGTGCCAGTAGTTTTCTAGTAGACCAAGAGACCCAGTACTTC.

Regarding this clone: This same CDR3 is encoded by further DNA sequences in the sample. V gene TRBV9 combines with J gene TRBJ1-1, with 8 positions matching TRBD1. Germline loops: CDR1 SGDLS, CDR2 YYNGEE. V dropped 2 bases and J dropped 6; count of bases not matched to a gene: 3. The CDR3 sequence is 13 residues long. CDR3 DNA: TGTGCCAGCAGCGTCGGGACAGGCGCTGAAGCTTTCTTT. Protein: CASSVGTGAEAFF.

For this clone: One junction end disagrees with the germline gene, perhaps due to a read error. V and J are TRBV5-1 and TRBJ2-3, with 12 nucleotides matching TRBD2. CDR3 size: 14 residues. The germline V gene has CDR1 SGHRS and CDR2 YFSETQ. CDR3 amino acids: CASSDPPSGGAKDF. CDR3 coding DNA: TGCGCCAGCAGCGACCCTCCTAGCGGGGGGGCCAAGGATTTT.

This chain links TRBV28 with TRBJ1-5; a weak D match, TRBD1 (6 bases). Germline CDR1 reads MDHEN; CDR2 reads SYDVKM. The length of the CDR3 is 14 residues. Trimming left V 4 bases short and J 3 bases short, with 10 bases between. CDR3 coding DNA: TGTGCCAGCAGTTCACAGGGATTCAATCAGCCCCAGCATTTT. Its protein product is CASSSQGFNQPQHF.

This clone was seen just once. This chain uses TRBV6-6 with TRBJ1-4; 7 bases line up with TRBD1. V was clipped by 6 bases and J by 10 bases; unmatched bases: 8. The CDR3 loop spans 13 amino acids. The germline V gene encodes CDR1 MNHNY and CDR2 SVGAGI (reference sequence). In DNA form, the CDR3 reads TGTGCCAGCAGGCGAACAGGGGAAGGAAAACTGTTTTTT. Translated, it gives CASRRTGEGKLFF.

The rearrangement uses TRBV6-1 and TRBJ2-7; TRBD2 aligns across 9 bases. CDR1 and CDR2 (germline): MNHNS, SASEGT. V lost 4 bases and J lost 1; bases outside the gene matches: 11. The CDR3 covers 17 residues. CDR3 loop: CASSGASGTTKSYEQYF. CDR3 nucleotides: TGTGCCAGCAGTGGGGCTAGCGGGACTACCAAGTCCTACGAGCAGTACTTC.